Included here is one T cell receptor (beta chain) sequence, with context. This specimen comes from a study of blood T cell repertoires in COVID-19. Whole-study context: Sites across the United States, Italy and Spain contributed samples from acute and convalescent COVID-19. In each case, the material was cDNA or gDNA derived from T cells, B-cell-depleted T cells, or PBMCs.

This table comes from immunoSEQ multiplex PCR, and its TCRdb copy is limited to in-frame clones, with some not included. The sample holds around 620,000 clones, around 90% seen once. V lost 4 bases to trimming and J lost 4 bases, with 17 bases between them. Germline V lookup: CDR1 SGHNT, CDR2 YYREEE (reference sequence). The CDR3 extends over 15 amino acids. J is TRBJ1-2 and V is TRBV5-4; D perhaps matches TRBD1 (5 bases). The TCR was taken from a woman aged 18 to 35 with acute or convalescent COVID-19. The source material was peripheral blood. The CDR3 DNA follows: TGTGCCAGCAGCCCGGAGACCAGGGAGGGCTATGGCTACACCTTC. It translates to CASSPETREGYGYTF. The complete variable domain, with remaining parts taken from reference TRBV5-4 and TRBJ1-2, reads ETGVTQSPTHLIKTRGQQVTLRCSSQSGHNTVSWYQQALGQGPQFIFQYYREEENGRGNFPPRFSGLQFPNYSSELNVNALELDDSALYLCASSPETREGYGYTFGSGTRLTVV.